The 5 T cell receptor beta chains listed next were all sequenced from one sample in a study of CD8+CD57+ T cells in acquired aplastic anemia. An expansion of CD8+CD57+ cells by flow cytometry had been shown in patients chosen for sequencing. The template used for profiling TCR beta VDJ and CDR3 was genomic DNA. One entry per CDR3 protein, called by TCRdb with MiXCR from the reads. The sample holds roughly 160,000 distinct CDR3 sequences, over 55% seen once. The sample consisted of sorted CD4+, CD8+, or CD8+CD57+ T cells (not recorded which) from PBMCs. All receptors come from a human donor with aplastic anemia.

A word on this clonotype: A much larger clone differs from this one at a single base, so this may be a read error. The rearrangement links TRBV20-1 to TRBJ2-1, with D unresolved. This CDR3 region has 12 residues. Germline V CDR1 and CDR2: DFQATT, SNEGSKA (reference sequence). The CDR3 DNA is TGCAGTGTTAGACCCGTTCTGGATGAGCAGTTCTTC. Protein product: CSVRPVLDEQFF.

This clonotype was seen only once. The chain couples TRBV7-8 to TRBJ1-4; 9 nucleotides line up with TRBD1. Trimming took 0 bases from V and 7 from J; bases not matched to a gene: 3. The V gene's germline CDR1 is SGHVS and CDR2 FQNEAQ. This CDR3 contains 15 residues. The CDR3 coding sequence is TGTGCCAGCAGCTTAGCCGGGACAGGGCTTGAAAAACTGTTTTTT. It specifies CASSLAGTGLEKLFF.

The chain couples TRBV20-1 to TRBJ1-1, with D uncertain. Germline assignment: CDR1 DFQATT and CDR2 SNEGSKA (reference sequence). The CDR3 has 13 residues. Trimming took 1 base from V and 3 from J, leaving 9 bases between them. The CDR3 reads CSARVPPDTEAFF. Here the CDR3 DNA reads TGCAGTGCTAGAGTGCCTCCGGACACTGAAGCTTTCTTT.

V usage is TRBV20-1 and J usage is TRBJ2-1; D unresolved. The CDR3 contains 12 residues. V was trimmed by 6 bases and J by 14 bases, leaving 20 bases between them. Germline CDR1 and CDR2: DFQATT and SNEGSKA (reference sequence). Here the CDR3 reads CSAKTLGPTEFF. CDR3 coding DNA: TGCAGTGCAAAGACCCTCGGTCCTACCGAGTTCTTC.

The V and J genes are TRBV25-1 and TRBJ2-7; D may be TRBD1 (6 bases). Trimming removed 3 bases at V and 2 bases at J, with 14 bases between. The CDR3 length is 15 residues. The germline V gene encodes CDR1 MGHDK and CDR2 SYGVNS. The chain's CDR3 is CASSDTRDKTYEQYF. The CDR3 coding sequence is TGTGCCAGCAGTGACACCCGGGACAAGACCTACGAGCAGTACTTC.